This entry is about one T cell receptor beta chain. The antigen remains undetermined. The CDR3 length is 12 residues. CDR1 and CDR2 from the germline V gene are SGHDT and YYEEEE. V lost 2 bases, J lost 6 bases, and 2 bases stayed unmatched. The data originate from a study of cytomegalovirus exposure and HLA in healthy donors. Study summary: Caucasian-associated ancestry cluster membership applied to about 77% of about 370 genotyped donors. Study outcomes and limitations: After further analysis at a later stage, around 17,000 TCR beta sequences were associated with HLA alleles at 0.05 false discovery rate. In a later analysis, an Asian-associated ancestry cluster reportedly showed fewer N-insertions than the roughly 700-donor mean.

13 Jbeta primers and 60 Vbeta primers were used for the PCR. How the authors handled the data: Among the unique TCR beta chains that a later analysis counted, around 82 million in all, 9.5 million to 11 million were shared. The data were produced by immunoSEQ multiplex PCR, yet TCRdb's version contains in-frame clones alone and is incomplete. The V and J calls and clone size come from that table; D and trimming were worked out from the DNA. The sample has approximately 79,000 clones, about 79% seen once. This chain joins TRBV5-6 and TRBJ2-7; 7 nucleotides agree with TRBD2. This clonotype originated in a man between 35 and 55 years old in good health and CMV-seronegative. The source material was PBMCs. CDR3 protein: CASSFASGEQYF. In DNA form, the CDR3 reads TGTGCCAGCAGCTTCGCTAGCGGCGAGCAGTACTTC. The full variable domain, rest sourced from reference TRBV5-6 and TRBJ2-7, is DAGVTQSPTHLIKTRGQQVTLRCSPKSGHDTVSWYQQALGQGPQFIFQYYEEEERQRGNFPDRFSGHQFPNYSSELNVNALLLGDSALYLCASSFASGEQYFGPGTRLTVT.